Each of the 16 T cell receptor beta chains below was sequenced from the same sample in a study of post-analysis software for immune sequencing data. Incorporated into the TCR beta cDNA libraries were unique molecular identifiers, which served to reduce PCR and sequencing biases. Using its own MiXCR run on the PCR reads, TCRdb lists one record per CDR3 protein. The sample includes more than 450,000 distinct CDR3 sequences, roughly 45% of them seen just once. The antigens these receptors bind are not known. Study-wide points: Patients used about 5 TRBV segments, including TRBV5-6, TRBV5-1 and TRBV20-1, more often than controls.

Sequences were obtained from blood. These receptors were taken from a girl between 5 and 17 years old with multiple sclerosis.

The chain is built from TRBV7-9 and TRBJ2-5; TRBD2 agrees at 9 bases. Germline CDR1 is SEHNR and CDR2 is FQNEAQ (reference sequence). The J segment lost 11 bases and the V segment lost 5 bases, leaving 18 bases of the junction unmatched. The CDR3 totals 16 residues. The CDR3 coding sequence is TGTGCCAGCAGCCCCCCTAGCGGGAAAAACTACAATGAGCAGTACTTC. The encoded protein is CASSPPSGKNYNEQYF.

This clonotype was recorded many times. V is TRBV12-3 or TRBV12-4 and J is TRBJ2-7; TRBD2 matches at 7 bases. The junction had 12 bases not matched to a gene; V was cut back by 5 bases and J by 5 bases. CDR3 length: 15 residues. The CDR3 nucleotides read TGTGCCAGCAGTCCTGACGGGGGGAATCTGGACGAGCAGTACTTC. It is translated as CASSPDGGNLDEQYF.

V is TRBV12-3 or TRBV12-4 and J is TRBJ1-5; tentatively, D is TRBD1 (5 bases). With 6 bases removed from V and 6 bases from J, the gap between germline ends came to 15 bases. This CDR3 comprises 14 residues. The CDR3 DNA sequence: TGTGCCAGCAGCTGGGGGAGGGGTCCTCAGCCCCAGCATTTT. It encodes CASSWGRGPQPQHF.

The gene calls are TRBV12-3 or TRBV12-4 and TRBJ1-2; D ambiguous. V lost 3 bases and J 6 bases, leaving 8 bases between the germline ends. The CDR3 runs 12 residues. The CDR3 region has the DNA TGTGCCAGCAGTTTCCGTAAGCATGGCTACACCTTC. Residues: CASSFRKHGYTF.

The CDR3 here is CASSSVGAGGETQYF. DNA for the CDR3: TGCGCCAGCAGCTCCGTAGGGGCAGGGGGAGAGACCCAGTACTTC. The chain carries TRBV5-1 and TRBJ2-5; 7 bases align to TRBD1. Germline-derived CDR1 and CDR2 are SGHRS and YFSETQ. Trimming cost V 3 bases and J 4 bases; bases outside gene matches: 9. This CDR3 is 15 amino acids long.

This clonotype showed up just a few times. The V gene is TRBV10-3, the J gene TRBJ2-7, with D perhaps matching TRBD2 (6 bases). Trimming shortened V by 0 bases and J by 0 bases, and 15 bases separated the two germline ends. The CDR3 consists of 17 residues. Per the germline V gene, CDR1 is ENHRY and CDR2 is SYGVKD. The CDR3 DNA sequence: TGTGCCATCAGTGAGTCTCGCGGGACTCGACTCTCCTACGAGCAGTACTTC. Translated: CAISESRGTRLSYEQYF.

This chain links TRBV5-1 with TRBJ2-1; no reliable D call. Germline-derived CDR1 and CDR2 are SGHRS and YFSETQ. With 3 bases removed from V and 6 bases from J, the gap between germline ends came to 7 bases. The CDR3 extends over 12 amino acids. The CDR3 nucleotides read TGCGCCAGCAGCTCAAGCGTCAATGAGCAGTTCTTC. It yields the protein CASSSSVNEQFF.

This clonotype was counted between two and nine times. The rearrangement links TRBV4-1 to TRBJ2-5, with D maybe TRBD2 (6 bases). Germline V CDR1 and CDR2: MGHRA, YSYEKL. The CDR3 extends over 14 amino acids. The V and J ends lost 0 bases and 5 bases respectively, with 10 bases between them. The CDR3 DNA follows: TGCGCCAGCAGCCAAGATGGCCTAGCGGAGACCCAGTACTTC. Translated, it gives CASSQDGLAETQYF.

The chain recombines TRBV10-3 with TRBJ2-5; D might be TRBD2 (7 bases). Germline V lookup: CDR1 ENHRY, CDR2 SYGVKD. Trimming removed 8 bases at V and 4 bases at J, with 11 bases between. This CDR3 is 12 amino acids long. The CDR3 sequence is CAIRGAGETQYF. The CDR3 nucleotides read TGTGCCATCCGGGGGGCGGGAGAGACCCAGTACTTC.

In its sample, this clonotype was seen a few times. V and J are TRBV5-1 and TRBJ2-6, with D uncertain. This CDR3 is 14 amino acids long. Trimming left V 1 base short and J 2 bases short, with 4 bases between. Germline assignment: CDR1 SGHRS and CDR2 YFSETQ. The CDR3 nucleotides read TGCGCCAGCAGCTTGTACACTGGGGCCAACGTCCTGACTTTC. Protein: CASSLYTGANVLTF. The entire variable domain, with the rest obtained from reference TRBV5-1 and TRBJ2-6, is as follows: KAGVTQTPRYLIKTRGQQVTLSCSPISGHRSVSWYQQTPGQGLQFLFEYFSETQRNKGNFPGRFSGRQFSNSRSEMNVSTLELGDSALYLCASSLYTGANVLTFGAGSRLTVL.

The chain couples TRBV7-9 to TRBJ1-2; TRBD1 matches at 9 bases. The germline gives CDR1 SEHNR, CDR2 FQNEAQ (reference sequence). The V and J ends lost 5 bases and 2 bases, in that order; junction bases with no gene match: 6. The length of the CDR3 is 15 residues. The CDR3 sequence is CASSARTGENYGYTF. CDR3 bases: TGTGCCAGCAGCGCCAGGACAGGGGAAAACTATGGCTACACCTTC. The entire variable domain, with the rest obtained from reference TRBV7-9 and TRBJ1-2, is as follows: DTGVSQNPRHKITKRGQNVTFRCDPISEHNRLYWYRQTLGQGPEFLTYFQNEAQLEKSRLLSDRFSAERPKGSFSTLEIQRTEQGDSAMYLCASSARTGENYGYTFGSGTRLTVV.

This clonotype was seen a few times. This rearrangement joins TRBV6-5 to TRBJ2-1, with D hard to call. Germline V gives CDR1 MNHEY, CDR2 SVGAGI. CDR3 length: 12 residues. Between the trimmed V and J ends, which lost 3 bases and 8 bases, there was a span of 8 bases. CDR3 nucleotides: TGTGCCAGCAGTTATACTGGGGATGAGCAGTTCTTC. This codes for CASSYTGDEQFF.

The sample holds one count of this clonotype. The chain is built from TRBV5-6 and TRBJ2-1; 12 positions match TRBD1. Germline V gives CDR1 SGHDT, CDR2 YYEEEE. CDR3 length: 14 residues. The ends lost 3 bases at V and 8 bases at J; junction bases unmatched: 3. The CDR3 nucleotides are TGTGCCAGCAGCTGCGGGACAGGGGGCTATGAGCAGTTCTTC. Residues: CASSCGTGGYEQFF.

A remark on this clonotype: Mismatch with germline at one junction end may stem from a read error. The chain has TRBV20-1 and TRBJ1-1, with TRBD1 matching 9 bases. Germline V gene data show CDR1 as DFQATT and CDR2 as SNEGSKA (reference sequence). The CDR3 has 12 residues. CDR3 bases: TGCAGTGCGGCGCGGGACAGGGCTGAGGCTTTCTTT. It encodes CSAARDRAEAFF.

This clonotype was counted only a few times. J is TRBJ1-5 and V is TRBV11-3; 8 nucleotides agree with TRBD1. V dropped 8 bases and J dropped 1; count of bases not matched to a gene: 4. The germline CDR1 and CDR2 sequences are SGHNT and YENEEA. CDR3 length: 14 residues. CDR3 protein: CASPGGESNQPQHF. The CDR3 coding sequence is TGTGCCAGCCCAGGGGGCGAGAGCAATCAGCCCCAGCATTTT.

The CDR3: CASSQVLAGGLNEQFF. The CDR3, as DNA: TGTGCCAGCAGCCAAGTATTAGCGGGGGGGCTCAATGAGCAGTTCTTC. The chain has TRBV3-1 and TRBJ2-1; TRBD2 agrees at 11 bases. The CDR3 is 16 amino acids. Germline lookup yields CDR1 LGHDT and CDR2 YNNKEL (reference sequence). V trimming: 1 base; J trimming: 6 bases; junction bases outside the gene matches: 5.